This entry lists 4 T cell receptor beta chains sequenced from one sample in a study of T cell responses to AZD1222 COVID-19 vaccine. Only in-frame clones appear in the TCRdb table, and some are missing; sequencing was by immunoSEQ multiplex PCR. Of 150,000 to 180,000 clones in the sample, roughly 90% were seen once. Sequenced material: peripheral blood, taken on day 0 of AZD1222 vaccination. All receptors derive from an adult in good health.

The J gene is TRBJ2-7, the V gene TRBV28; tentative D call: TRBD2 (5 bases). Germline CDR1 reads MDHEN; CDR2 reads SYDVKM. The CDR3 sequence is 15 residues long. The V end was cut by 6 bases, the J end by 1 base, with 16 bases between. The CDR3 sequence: CASSPPYGLSYEQYF. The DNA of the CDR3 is TGTGCCAGCAGCCCCCCATATGGACTTTCCTACGAGCAGTACTTC.

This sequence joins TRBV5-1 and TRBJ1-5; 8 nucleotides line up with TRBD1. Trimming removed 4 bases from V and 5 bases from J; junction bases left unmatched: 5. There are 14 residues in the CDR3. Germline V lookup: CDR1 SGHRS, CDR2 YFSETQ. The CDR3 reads CASSPTGVDQPQHF. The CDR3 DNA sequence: TGCGCCAGCAGCCCGACAGGGGTCGATCAGCCCCAGCATTTT.

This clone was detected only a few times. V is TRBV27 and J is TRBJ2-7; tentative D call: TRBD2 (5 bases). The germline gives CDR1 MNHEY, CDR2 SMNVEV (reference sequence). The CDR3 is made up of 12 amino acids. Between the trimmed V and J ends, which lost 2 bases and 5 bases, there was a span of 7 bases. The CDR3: CASSLLGDEQYF. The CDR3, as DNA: TGTGCCAGCAGTTTACTCGGGGACGAGCAGTACTTC.

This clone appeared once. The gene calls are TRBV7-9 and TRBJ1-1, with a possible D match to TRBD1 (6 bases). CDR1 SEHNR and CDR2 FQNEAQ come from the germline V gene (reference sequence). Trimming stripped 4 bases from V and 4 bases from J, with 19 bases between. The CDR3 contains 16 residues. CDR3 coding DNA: TGTGCCAGCAGCTCGTACGCCTCCGGGACAACCACTGAAGCTTTCTTT. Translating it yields CASSSYASGTTTEAFF.